This entry concerns a single T cell receptor (beta chain). The sort gate was single viable CD3+CD4+CD8-CD45RO+ cells for memory CD4+ T cells. Positive selection with CD4 microbeads enriched total CD4+ T cells. This record comes from a study of memory CD4+ T cells and cytomegalovirus serostatus. The CDR3 covers 16 residues. J gave up 5 bases and V 5 bases, and 11 bases lay outside the gene matches. Germline lookup yields CDR1 MDHEN and CDR2 SYDVKM. Method: immunoSEQ multiplex PCR; TCRdb's copy keeps in-frame clones and lacks some. The profile shows around 62,000 clones, 70% to 80% of them singletons. The chain couples TRBV28 to TRBJ2-5; 10 bases are shared with TRBD1. What was sequenced was memory CD4+ T cells from blood. This sequence was found in an adult in good health and CMV-seropositive. The CDR3, as DNA: TGTGCCAGCAGTGGGACAGGGGCGCGAACTCGGGAGACCCAGTACTTC. Protein sequence: CASSGTGARTRETQYF.